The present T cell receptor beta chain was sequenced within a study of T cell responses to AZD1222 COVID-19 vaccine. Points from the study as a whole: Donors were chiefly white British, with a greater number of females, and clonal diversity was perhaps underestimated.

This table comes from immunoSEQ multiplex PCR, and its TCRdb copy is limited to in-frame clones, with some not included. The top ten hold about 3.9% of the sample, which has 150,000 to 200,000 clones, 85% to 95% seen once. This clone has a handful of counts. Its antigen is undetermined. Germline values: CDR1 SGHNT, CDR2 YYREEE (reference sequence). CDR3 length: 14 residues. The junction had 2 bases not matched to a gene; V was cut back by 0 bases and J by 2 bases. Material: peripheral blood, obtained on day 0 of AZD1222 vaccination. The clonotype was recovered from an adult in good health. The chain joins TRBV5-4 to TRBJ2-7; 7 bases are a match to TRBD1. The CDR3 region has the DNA TGTGCCAGCAGCTTGGGACAGGGACCCTACGAGCAGTACTTC. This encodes CASSLGQGPYEQYF.